This T cell receptor beta chain was retrieved from a study of human T cells and chemical hapten exposure. The time point denotes: patch test 1, 2 weeks after DPC sensitization. Treatment defined: therapeutic diphenylcyclopropenone sensitization with weekly scalp DPC. Individual cDNA molecules (in the library) carried attached unique molecular identifiers. TCRdb itself ran the RACE reads through MiXCR, one entry per CDR3 protein. This sample has fewer than 130,000 distinct CDR3 sequences, with approximately 10% found just once. The input for sequencing was whole blood, taken in connection with sensitization to the hapten diphenylcyclopropenone (DPC). The receptor's source is a woman between 40 and 55 years old with alopecia areata. Some clones in this sample may be carry-over from other donors' samples.

CDR3: CASSFRGPRRSDGANVLTF. CDR3 DNA: TGTGCCAGCAGCTTCAGGGGGCCTCGGCGAAGTGACGGGGCCAACGTCCTGACTTTC. The chain joins TRBV7-2 to TRBJ2-6, with 8 bases matching TRBD1. There are 19 residues in the CDR3. After removal of 3 bases from V and 4 bases from J, the junction contained 14 bases not matched to a gene. The germline gives CDR1 SGHTA, CDR2 FQGNSA.